This TCR beta chain was documented in a study of T cells in Graves' hyperthyroidism and ophthalmopathy. Whole-study context: Peripheral blood was taken when the disease was first diagnosed, before any treatment began. Overall study results and limits: Blood held most thyroid clonotypes expanded above 0.001 frequency.

The CDR3 regions of TCR beta were amplified from RNA transcripts. Primed by the HTBI set, a first-round RT-PCR was run on the TCR CDR3. TCRdb re-called the multiplex PCR reads with MiXCR, one entry per CDR3 protein. The sample has hundreds of thousands of distinct CDR3 sequences, around a sixth seen once. Patients aged 18 to 65 with hyperthyroidism were newly diagnosed, with duration under 2 months. Diagnoses were established using clinical symptoms, serum thyroxine and TRAb, thyroid ultrasound and orbital computed tomography. Ten or more counts support this clonotype. The target antigen is unknown. Trimming cost V 5 bases and J 5 bases; bases outside gene matches: 8. Germline assignment: CDR1 SGHAT and CDR2 FQNNGV. The CDR3 is made up of 15 amino acids.

The sequence was obtained from a woman aged 18-29 years with Graves' hyperthyroidism. Sequencing input: blood. The rearrangement links TRBV11-2 to TRBJ1-3; 8 bases line up with TRBD1. The DNA of the CDR3 is TGTGCCAGCAGCCCAAGACAGGGGCGAAGAAACACCATATATTTT. This gives the protein CASSPRQGRRNTIYF.